This T cell receptor (beta chain) stems from a study of Ad26.COV2.S vaccination and SARS-CoV-2 variants. The CDR3 totals 15 residues. CDR1 is LNHDA, CDR2 SQIVND, per germline (reference sequence). V lost 5 bases, J lost 6 bases, and 19 bases lay in between. The table came from immunoSEQ multiplex PCR; TCRdb's copy has only in-frame clones and leaves some out. Among under 150,000 clones listed, 70% to 90% were seen once. To note about this clone: As yet, its antigen is unknown.

Study outcomes and limitations: Spike-specific TCR breadth in vaccine recipients exceeded that seen in placebo recipients. Placebo and vaccine recipients had non-spike TCR breadth that was similar. Overall T cell responses may have been underestimated by the analyses of TCR breadth and depth. Responses of spike-specific T cells (both CD8+ and CD4+) reportedly showed substantial breadth after vaccination.

The receptor comes from a human donor who had recovered from COVID-19. The sequencing used peripheral blood, collected after recovery from COVID-19. This rearrangement joins TRBV19 to TRBJ1-2; weak D call: TRBD1 (5 bases). The CDR3 DNA sequence: TGTGCCAGTAGTGTGCCCGGGACGGGGACTCATGGCTACACCTTC. Its translation is CASSVPGTGTHGYTF.